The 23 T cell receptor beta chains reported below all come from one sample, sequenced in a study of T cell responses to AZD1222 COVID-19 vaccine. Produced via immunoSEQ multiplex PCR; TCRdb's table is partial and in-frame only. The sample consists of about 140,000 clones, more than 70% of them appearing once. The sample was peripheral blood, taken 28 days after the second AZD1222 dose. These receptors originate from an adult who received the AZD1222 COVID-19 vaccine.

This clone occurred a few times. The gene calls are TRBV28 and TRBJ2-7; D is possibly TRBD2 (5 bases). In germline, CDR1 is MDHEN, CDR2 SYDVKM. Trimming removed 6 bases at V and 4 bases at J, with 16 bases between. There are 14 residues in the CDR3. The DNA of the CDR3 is TGTGCCAGCAGGACATGGGGAGTCGGGTACGAGCAGTACTTC. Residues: CASRTWGVGYEQYF.

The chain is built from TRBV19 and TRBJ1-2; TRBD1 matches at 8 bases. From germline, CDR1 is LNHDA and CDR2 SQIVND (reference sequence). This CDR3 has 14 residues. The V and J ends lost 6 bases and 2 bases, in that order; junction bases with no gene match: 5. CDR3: CASRDRADNYGYTF. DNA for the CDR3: TGTGCCAGTAGGGACAGGGCCGACAACTATGGCTACACCTTC. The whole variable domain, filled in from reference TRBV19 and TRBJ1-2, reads DGGITQSPKYLFRKEGQNVTLSCEQNLNHDAMYWYRQDPGQGLRLIYYSQIVNDFQKGDIAEGYSVSREKKESFPLTVTSAQKNPTAFYLCASRDRADNYGYTFGSGTRLTVV.

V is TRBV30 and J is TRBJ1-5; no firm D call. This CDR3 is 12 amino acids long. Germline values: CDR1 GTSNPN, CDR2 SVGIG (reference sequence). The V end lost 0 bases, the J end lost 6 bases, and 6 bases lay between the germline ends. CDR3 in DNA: TGTGCCTGGAGTGTACCCTTTCAGCCCCAGCATTTT. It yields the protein CAWSVPFQPQHF.

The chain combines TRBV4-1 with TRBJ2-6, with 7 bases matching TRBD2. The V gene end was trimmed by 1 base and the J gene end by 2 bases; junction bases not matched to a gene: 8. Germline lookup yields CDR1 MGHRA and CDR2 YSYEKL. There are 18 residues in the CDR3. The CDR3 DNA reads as TGCGCCAGCAGCCAAGGTCCGGGCGGGGGAACTGGGGCCAACGTCCTGACTTTC. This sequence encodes CASSQGPGGGTGANVLTF.

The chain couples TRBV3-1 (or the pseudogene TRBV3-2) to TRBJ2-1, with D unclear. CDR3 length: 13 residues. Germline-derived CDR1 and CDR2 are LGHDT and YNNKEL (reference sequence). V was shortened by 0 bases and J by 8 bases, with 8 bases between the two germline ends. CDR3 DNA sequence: TGTGCCAGCAGCCAAGATAGACGGTATGAGCAGTTCTTC. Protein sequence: CASSQDRRYEQFF.

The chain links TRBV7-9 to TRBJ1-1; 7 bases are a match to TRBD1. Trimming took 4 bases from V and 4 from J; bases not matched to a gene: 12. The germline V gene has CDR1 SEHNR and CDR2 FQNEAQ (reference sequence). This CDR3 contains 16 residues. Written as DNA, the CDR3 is TGTGCCAGCAGCTCCACAGGGGAAATGCGGAGCACTGAAGCTTTCTTT. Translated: CASSSTGEMRSTEAFF.

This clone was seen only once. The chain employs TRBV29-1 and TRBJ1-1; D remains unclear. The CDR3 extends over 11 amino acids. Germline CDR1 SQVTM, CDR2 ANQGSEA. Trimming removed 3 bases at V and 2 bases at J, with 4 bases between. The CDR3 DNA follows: TGCAGCGTTGACGGTAACACTGAAGCTTTCTTT. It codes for CSVDGNTEAFF.

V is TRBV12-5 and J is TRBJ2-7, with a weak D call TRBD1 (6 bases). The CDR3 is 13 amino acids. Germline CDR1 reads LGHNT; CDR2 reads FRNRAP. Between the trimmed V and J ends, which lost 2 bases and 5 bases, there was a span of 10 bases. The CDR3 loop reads CASGLTGTNEQYF. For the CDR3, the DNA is TGTGCTAGTGGTTTGACAGGGACCAACGAGCAGTACTTC.

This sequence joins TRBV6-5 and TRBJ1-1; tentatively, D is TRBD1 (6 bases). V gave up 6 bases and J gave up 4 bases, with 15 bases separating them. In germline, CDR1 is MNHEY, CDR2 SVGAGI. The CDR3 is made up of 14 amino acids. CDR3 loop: CASSHREGSTEAFF. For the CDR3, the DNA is TGTGCCAGCAGCCACAGGGAAGGGAGCACTGAAGCTTTCTTT.

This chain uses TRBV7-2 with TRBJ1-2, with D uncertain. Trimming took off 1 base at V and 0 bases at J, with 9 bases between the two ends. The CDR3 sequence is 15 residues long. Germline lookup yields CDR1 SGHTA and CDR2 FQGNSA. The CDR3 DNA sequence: TGTGCCAGCAGCTTAGGCCCGGGAACTAACTATGGCTACACCTTC. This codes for CASSLGPGTNYGYTF.

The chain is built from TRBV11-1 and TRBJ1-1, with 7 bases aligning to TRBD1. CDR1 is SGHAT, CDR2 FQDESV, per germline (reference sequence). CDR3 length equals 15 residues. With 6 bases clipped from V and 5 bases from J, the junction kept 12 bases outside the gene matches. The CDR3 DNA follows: TGTGCCAGCAGTCTTAGGGGACAGTCTCGTACTGAAGCTTTCTTT. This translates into CASSLRGQSRTEAFF.

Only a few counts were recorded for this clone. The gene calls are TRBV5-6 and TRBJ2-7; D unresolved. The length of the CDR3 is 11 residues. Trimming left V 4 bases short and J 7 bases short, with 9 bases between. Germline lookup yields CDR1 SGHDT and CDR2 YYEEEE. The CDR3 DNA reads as TGTGCCAGCAGCGTCAACCGAGAGCAGTACTTC. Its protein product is CASSVNREQYF. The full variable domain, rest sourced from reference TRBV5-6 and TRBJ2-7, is DAGVTQSPTHLIKTRGQQVTLRCSPKSGHDTVSWYQQALGQGPQFIFQYYEEEERQRGNFPDRFSGHQFPNYSSELNVNALLLGDSALYLCASSVNREQYFGPGTRLTVT.

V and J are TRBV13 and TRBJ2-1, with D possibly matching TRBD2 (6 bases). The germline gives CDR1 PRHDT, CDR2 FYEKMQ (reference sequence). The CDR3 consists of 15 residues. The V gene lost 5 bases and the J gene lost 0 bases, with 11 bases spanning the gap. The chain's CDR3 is CASSPRRGSYNEQFF. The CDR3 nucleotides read TGTGCCAGCAGCCCCCGGCGGGGCTCCTACAATGAGCAGTTCTTC.

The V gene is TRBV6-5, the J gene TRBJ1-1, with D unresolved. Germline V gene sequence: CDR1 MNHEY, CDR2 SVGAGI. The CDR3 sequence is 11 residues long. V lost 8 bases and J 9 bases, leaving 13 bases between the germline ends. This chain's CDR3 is CASGREGQAFF. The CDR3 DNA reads TGTGCCAGCGGAAGGGAGGGCCAAGCTTTCTTT.

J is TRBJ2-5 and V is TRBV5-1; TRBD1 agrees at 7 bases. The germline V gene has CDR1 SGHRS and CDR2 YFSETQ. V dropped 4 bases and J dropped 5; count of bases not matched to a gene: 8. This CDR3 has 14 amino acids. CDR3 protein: CASSGDTGVETQYF. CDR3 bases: TGCGCCAGCAGCGGAGATACAGGGGTGGAGACCCAGTACTTC.

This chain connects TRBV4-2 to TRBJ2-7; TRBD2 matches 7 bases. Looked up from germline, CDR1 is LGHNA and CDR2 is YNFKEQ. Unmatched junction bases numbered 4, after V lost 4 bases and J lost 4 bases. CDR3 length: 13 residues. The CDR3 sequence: CASSPLGGYEQYF. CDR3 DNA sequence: TGTGCCAGCAGCCCCCTCGGGGGGTACGAGCAGTACTTC.

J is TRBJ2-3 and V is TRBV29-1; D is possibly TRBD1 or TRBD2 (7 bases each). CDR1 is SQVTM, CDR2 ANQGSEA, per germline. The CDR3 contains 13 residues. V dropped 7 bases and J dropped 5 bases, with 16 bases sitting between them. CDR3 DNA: TGCAGCGGGGGAGGGGGCCAGGTAGATACGCAGTATTTT. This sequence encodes CSGGGGQVDTQYF.

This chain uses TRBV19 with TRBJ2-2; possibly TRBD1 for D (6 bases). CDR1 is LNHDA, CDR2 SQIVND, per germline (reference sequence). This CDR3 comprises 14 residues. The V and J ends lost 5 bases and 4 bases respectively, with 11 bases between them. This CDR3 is CASSGTLRTGELFF. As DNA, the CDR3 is TGTGCCAGTAGTGGGACACTTCGCACCGGGGAGCTGTTTTTT.

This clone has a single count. CDR3 nucleotide sequence: TGCAGTGCTAGTGTGGCTGGTAACTATGGCTACACCTTC. Protein: CSASVAGNYGYTF. This chain links TRBV20-1 with TRBJ1-2; D is ambiguous. The CDR3 runs to 13 residues. In germline, CDR1 is DFQATT, CDR2 SNEGSKA (reference sequence). Trimming took 3 bases from V and 1 from J, leaving 9 bases between them.

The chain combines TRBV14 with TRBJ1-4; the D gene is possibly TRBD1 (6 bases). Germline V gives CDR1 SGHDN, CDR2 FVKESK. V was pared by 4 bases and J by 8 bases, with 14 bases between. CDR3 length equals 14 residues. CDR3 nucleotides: TGTGCCAGCAGCCCTACAGGGCCGAGGGAAAAACTGTTTTTT. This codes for CASSPTGPREKLFF.

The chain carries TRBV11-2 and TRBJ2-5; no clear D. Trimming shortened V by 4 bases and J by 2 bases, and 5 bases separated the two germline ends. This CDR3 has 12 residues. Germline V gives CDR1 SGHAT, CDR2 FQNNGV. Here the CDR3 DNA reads TGTGCCAGCAGCTGGTGGCAAGAGACCCAGTACTTC. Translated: CASSWWQETQYF.

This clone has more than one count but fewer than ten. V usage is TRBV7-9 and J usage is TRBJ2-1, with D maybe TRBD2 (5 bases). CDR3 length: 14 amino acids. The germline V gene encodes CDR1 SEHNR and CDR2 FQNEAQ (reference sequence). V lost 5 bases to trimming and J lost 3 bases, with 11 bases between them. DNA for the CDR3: TGTGCCAGCAGCCTGACTGGAGGCTACAATGAGCAGTTCTTC. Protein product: CASSLTGGYNEQFF.

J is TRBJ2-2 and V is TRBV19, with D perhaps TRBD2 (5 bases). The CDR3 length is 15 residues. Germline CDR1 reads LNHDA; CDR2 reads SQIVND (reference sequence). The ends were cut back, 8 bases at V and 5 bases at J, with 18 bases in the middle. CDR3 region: CASFLTGTRTGELFF. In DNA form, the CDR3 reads TGTGCCAGTTTCCTGACGGGAACGAGGACCGGGGAGCTGTTTTTT.